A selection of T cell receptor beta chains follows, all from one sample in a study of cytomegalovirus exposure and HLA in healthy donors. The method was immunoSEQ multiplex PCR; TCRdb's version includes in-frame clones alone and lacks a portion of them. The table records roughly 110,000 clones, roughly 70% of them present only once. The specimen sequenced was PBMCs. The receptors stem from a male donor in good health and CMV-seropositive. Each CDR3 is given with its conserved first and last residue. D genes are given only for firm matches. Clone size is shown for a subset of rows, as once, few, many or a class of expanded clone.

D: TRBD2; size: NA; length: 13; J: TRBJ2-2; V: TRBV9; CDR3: CASREGNTGELFF; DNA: TGTGCCAGCCGGGAGGGGAACACCGGGGAGCTGTTTTTT
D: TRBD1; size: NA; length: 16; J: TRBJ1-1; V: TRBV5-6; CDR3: CASSLGPTGGNTEAFF; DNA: TGTGCCAGCAGCTTGGGGCCGACAGGGGGGAACACTGAAGCTTTCTTT
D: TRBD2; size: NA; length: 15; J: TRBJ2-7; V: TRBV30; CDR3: CAWSLPGLGSYEQYF; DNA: TGTGCCTGGAGTCTACCGGGACTAGGGAGTTACGAGCAGTACTTC
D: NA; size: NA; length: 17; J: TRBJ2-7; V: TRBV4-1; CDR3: CASSQEGGAGNSYEQYF; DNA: TGCGCCAGCAGCCAAGAAGGTGGGGCCGGCAACTCCTACGAGCAGTACTTC
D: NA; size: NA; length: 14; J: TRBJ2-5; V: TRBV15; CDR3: CATSVTPFQETQYF; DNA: TGTGCCACCAGCGTAACTCCATTCCAAGAGACCCAGTACTTC
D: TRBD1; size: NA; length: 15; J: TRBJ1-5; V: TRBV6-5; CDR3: CASSPRGRGNQPQNF; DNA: TGTGCCAGCAGTCCTAGGGGGCGGGGCAATCAGCCCCAGAATTTT
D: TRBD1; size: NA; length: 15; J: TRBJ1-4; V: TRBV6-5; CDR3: CASSHLGQVREKLFF; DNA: TGTGCCAGCAGCCACCTCGGACAGGTCCGAGAAAAACTGTTTTTT
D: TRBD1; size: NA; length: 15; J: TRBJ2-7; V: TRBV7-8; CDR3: CASSRRQGTMGEQYF; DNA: TGTGCCAGCAGCAGGAGACAGGGAACTATGGGAGAGCAGTACTTC
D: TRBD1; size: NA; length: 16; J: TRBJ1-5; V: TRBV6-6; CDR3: CASSNRDRAGSQPQHF; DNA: TGTGCCAGCAGTAACCGGGACAGGGCTGGATCACAGCCCCAGCATTTT
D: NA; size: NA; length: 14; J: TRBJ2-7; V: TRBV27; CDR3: CASSSTSATYEQYF; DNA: TGTGCCAGCAGTTCCACCTCCGCGACCTACGAGCAGTACTTC
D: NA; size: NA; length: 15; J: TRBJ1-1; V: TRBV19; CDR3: CASSIAGAPNTEAFF; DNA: TGTGCCAGTAGTATTGCAGGGGCGCCGAACACTGAAGCTTTCTTT
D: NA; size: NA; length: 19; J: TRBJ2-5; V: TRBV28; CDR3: CASSFWKKGRTEGEETQYF; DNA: TGTGCCAGCAGTTTTTGGAAAAAGGGGAGGACTGAGGGTGAAGAGACCCAGTACTTC
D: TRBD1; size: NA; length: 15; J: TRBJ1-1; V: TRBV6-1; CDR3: CASSEARRGPLEAFF; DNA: TGTGCCAGCAGTGAAGCGAGGAGGGGGCCGCTTGAAGCTTTCTTT
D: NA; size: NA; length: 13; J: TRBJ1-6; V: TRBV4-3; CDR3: CASSQDRGLALHF; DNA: TGCGCCAGCAGCCAAGATCGGGGTTTGGCCCTCCACTTT
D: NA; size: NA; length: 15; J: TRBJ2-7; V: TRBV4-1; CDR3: CASSQLSGRSYEQYF; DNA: TGCGCCAGCAGCCAATTATCTGGGCGCTCCTACGAGCAGTACTTC
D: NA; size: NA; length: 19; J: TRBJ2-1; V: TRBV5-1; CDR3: CASSLRSQTGSQTYNEQFF; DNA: TGCGCCAGCAGCTTGCGGAGTCAGACAGGCTCCCAGACCTACAATGAGCAGTTCTTC
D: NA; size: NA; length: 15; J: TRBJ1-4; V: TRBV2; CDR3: CASSEPQALSEKLFF; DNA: TGTGCCAGCAGTGAGCCCCAGGCCTTAAGTGAAAAACTGTTTTTT
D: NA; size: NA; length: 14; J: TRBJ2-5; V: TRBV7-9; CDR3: CASSLVREQETQYF; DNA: TGTGCCAGCAGCTTGGTTCGAGAGCAAGAGACCCAGTACTTC
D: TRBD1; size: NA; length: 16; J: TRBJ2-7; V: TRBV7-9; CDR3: CASSRMMDRDRDEQYF; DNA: TGTGCCAGCAGCCGAATGATGGACCGGGACAGGGACGAGCAGTACTTC
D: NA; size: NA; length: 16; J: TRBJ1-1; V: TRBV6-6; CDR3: CASSYRVIEYNTEAFF; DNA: TGTGCCAGCAGTTACCGCGTTATCGAGTATAACACTGAAGCTTTCTTT
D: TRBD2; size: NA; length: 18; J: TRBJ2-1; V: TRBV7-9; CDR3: CASSTEGPGLALYNEQFF; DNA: TGTGCCAGCAGCACCGAAGGACCGGGACTAGCGCTCTACAATGAGCAGTTCTTC
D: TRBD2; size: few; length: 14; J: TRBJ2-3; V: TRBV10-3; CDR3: CATWRGAGTDTQYF; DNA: TGTGCCACCTGGCGGGGGGCGGGGACAGATACGCAGTATTTT
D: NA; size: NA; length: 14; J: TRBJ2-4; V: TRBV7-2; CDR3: CASSLTPQKNIQYF; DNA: TGTGCCAGCAGCTTAACCCCACAAAAAAACATTCAGTACTTC
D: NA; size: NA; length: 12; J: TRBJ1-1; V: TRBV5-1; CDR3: CASSSPGSAAFF; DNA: TGCGCCAGCAGCTCACCAGGGTCCGCAGCTTTCTTT
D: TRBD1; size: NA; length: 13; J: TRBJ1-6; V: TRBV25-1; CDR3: CASSGQGDSPLHF; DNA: TGTGCCAGCAGTGGACAGGGCGATTCACCCCTCCACTTT
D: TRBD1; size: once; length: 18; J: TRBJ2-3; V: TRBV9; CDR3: CASSVGRTGVRATDTQYF; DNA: TGTGCCAGCAGCGTAGGACGGACAGGGGTTAGGGCTACAGATACGCAGTATTTT
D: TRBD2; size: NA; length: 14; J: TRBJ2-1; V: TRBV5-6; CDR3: CASSPLTRESEQFF; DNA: TGTGCCAGCAGCCCCCTTACGCGGGAGAGTGAGCAGTTCTTC
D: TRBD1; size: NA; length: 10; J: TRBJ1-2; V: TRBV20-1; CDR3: CSASGQGRTF; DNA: TGCAGTGCCTCCGGACAGGGCCGCACCTTC
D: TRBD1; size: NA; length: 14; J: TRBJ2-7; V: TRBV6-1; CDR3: CASRSGQGSYEQYF; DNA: TGTGCCAGCAGATCGGGACAGGGTTCCTACGAGCAGTACTTC